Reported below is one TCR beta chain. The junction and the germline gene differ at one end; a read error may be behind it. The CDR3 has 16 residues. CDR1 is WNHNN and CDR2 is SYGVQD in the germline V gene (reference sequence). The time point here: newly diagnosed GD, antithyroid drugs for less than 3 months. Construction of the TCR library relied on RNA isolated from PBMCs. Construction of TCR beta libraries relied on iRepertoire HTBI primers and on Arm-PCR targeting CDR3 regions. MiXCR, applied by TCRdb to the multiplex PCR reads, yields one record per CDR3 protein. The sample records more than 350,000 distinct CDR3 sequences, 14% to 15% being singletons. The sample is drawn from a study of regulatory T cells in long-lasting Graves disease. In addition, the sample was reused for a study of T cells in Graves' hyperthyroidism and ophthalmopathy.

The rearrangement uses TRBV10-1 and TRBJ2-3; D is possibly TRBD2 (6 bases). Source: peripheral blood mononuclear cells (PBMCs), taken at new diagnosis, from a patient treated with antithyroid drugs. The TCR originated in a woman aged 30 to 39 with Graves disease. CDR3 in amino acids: CASSDSPLANTDAQYF. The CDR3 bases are TGCGCCAGCAGTGACTCCCCACTAGCCAACACAGATGCGCAGTATTTT.